The entry below gives a single TCR beta chain sequence along with its context. CDR1 and CDR2 from the germline V gene are SNHLY and FYNNEI. This CDR3 has 15 amino acids. J was trimmed by 11 bases and V by 5 bases; bases with no gene match: 11. The source of the sample is a study of CD8 T cells in ankylosing spondylitis. TCRdb fed the 5' RACE reads into MiXCR, producing one record per CDR3 protein. This sample has 200,000 to 300,000 distinct CDR3 sequences; about 10% occur once, and the top ten carry less than 3%. This chain joins TRBV2 and TRBJ2-1, with 11 positions matching TRBD2. Specimen: blood, either unsorted or a sorted T cell fraction (not recorded which). The origin of this receptor is a male donor with ankylosing spondylitis or in good health (not recorded which). The CDR3 nucleotides read TGTGCCAGCAGTACTACTAGCGGGAGTTCTATTAAGCAGTTCTTC. The encoded protein is CASSTTSGSSIKQFF.